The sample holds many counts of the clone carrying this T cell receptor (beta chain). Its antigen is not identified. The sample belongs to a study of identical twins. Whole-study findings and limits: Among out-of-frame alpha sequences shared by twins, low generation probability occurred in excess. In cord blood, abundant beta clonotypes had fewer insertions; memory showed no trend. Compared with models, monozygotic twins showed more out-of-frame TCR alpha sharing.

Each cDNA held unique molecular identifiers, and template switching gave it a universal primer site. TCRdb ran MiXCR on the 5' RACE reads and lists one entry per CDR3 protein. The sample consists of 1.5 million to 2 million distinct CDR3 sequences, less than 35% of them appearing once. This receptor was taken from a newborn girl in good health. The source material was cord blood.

The CDR3 DNA is TGCGCCAGCAGGCCTCTAGTAAAAAATGAGCAGTTCTTC. It encodes CASRPLVKNEQFF. The gene calls are TRBV5-1 and TRBJ2-1; no firm D call. With 5 bases removed from V and 7 bases from J, the gap between germline ends came to 13 bases. Germline-derived CDR1 and CDR2 are SGHRS and YFSETQ. This CDR3 spans 13 amino acids.